The entry below describes one T cell receptor (beta chain). Antigen unknown. Produced via immunoSEQ multiplex PCR; TCRdb's table is partial and in-frame only. This repertoire shows about 350,000 clones, about 85% found once; its top ten account for 6.4%. The data derive from a study of Ad26.COV2.S vaccination and SARS-CoV-2 variants. The treatment was: roughly 18 received Ad26.COV2.S at low or high dose, single or two shots; about 5 received placebo; per-sample allocation not given. The samples date from day 63 after the first vaccine or placebo injection. Notes on the study in general: Possibly, TCR breadth and depth analyses underestimated total T cell responses.

The CDR3 contains 16 residues. Per germline, CDR1 LNHDA and CDR2 SQIVND (reference sequence). V was pared by 0 bases and J by 5 bases, with 16 bases between. The chain employs TRBV19 and TRBJ1-2, with a weak D call TRBD1 (6 bases). This specimen was peripheral blood, taken in a trial of Ad26.COV2.S vaccine versus placebo. The sequence was obtained from a person aged 18-60 years who received the Ad26.COV2.S COVID-19 vaccine or a placebo. CDR3 protein: CASSIDLQGSKYGYTF. In nucleotides, the CDR3 is TGTGCCAGTAGTATAGATCTCCAGGGGAGTAAATATGGCTACACCTTC.